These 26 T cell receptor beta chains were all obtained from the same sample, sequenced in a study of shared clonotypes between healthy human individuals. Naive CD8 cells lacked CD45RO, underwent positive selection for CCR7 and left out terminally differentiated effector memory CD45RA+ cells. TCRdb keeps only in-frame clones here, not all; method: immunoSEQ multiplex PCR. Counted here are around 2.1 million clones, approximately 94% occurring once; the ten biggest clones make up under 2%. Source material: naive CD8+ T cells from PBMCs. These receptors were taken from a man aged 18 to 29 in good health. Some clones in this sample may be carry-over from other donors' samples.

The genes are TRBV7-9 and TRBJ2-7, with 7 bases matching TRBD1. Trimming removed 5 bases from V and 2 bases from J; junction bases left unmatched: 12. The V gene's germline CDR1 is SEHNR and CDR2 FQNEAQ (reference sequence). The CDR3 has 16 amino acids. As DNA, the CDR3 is TGTGCCAGCAGCCCCCGTGCGAGACAGGGACCCTACGAGCAGTACTTC. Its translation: CASSPRARQGPYEQYF.

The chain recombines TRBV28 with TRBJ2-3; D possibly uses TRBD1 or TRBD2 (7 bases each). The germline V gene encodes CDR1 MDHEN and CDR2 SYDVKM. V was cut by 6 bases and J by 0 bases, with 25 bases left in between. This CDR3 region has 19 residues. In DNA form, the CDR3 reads TGTGCCAGCAGCACAGCCGTGGGAGGGGGCGATACTAGCACAGATACGCAGTATTTT. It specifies CASSTAVGGGDTSTDTQYF. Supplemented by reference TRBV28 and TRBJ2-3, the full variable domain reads DVKVTQSSRYLVKRTGEKVFLECVQDMDHENMFWYRQDPGLGLRLIYFSYDVKMKEKGDIPEGYSVSREKKERFSLILESASTNQTSMYLCASSTAVGGGDTSTDTQYFGPGTRLTVL.

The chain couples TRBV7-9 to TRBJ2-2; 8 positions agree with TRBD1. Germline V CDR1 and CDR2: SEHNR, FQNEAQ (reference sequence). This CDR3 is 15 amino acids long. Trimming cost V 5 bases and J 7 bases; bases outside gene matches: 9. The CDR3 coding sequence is TGTGCCAGCAGCATCCGACAGGGGAAGGGCGGGGAGCTGTTTTTT. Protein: CASSIRQGKGGELFF.

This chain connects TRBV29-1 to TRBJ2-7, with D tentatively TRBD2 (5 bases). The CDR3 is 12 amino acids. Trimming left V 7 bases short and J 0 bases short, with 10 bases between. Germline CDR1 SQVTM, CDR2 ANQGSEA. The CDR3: CSATGDSYEQYF. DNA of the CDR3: TGCAGCGCCACCGGGGACTCCTACGAGCAGTACTTC.

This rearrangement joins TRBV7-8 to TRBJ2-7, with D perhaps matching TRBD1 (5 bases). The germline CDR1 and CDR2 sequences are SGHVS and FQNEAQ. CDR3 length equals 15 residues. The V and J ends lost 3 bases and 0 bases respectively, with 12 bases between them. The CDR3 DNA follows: TGTGCCAGCAGCTTTGGGGCGCATTCCTCCTACGAGCAGTACTTC. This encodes CASSFGAHSSYEQYF.

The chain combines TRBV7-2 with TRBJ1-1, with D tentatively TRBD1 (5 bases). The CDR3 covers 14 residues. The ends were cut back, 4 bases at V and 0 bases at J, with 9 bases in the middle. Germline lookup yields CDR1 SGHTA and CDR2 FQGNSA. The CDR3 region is CASSYEGVNTEAFF. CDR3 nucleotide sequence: TGTGCCAGCAGCTACGAAGGGGTGAACACTGAAGCTTTCTTT.

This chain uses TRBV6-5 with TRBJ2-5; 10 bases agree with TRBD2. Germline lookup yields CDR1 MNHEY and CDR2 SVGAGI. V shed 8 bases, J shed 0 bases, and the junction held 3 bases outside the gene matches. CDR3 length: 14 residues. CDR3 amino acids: CASSSGSNQETQYF. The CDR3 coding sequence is TGTGCCAGCTCTAGCGGGAGTAACCAAGAGACCCAGTACTTC.

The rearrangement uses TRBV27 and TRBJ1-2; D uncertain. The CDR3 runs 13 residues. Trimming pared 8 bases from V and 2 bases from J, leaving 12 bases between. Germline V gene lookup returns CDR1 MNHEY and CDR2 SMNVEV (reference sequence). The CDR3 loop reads CASRGVRNYGYTF. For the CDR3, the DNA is TGTGCCAGCCGAGGCGTCAGGAACTATGGCTACACCTTC.

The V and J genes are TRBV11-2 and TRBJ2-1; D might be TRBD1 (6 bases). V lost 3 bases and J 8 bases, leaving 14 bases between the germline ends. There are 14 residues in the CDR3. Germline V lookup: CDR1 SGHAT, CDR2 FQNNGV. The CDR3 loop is CASSFGTYSDEQFF. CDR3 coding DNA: TGTGCCAGCAGCTTCGGGACATACAGCGATGAGCAGTTCTTC.

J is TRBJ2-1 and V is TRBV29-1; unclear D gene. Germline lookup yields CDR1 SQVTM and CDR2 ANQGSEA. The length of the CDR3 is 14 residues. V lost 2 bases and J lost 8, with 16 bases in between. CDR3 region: CSVEREVFRDEQFF. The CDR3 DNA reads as TGCAGCGTTGAAAGAGAGGTGTTTAGGGATGAGCAGTTCTTC.

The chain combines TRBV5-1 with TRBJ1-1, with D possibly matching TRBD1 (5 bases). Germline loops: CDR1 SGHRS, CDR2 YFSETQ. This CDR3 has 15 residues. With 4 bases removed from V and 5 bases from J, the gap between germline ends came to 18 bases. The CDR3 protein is CASSPGPRGRTEAFF. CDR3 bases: TGCGCCAGCAGCCCGGGACCTCGAGGACGTACTGAAGCTTTCTTT.

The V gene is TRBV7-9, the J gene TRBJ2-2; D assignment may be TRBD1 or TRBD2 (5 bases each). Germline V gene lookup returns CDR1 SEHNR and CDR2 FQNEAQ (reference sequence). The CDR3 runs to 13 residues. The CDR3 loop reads CAPVPGTAGELFF. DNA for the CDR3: TGTGCTCCGGTCCCGGGGACGGCCGGGGAGCTGTTTTTT.

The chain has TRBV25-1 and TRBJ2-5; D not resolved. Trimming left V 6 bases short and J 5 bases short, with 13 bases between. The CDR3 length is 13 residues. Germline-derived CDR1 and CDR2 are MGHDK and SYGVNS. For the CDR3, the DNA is TGTGCCAGCAGCCCTAGAGTTTGGGAGACCCAGTACTTC. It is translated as CASSPRVWETQYF.

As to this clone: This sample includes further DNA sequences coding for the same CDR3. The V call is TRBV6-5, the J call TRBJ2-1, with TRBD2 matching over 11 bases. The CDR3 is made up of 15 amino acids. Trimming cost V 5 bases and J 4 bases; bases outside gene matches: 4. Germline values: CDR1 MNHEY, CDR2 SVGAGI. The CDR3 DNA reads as TGTGCCAGCAGTACCGGGACTAGCGGATACAATGAGCAGTTCTTC. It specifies CASSTGTSGYNEQFF.

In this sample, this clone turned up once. The CDR3 region has the DNA TGTGCCAGCACGCAGGACACTAGCGGGAGTTTTGTCGCCGGGGAGCTGTTTTTT. This sequence encodes CASTQDTSGSFVAGELFF. This sequence joins TRBV7-9 and TRBJ2-2, with 11 bases lining up with TRBD2. Trimming at V came to 7 bases and at J to 6 bases, leaving 16 bases not matched to a gene. CDR3 length: 18 residues. CDR1 and CDR2 (germline): SEHNR, FQNEAQ (reference sequence).

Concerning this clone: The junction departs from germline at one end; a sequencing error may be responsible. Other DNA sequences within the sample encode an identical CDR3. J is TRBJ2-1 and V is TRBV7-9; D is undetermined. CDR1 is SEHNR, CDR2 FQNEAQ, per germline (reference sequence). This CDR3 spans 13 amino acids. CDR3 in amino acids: CASSLVGGNEQFF. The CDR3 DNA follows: TGTGCCAGCAGTTTAGTTGGTGGGAATGAGCAGTTCTTC.

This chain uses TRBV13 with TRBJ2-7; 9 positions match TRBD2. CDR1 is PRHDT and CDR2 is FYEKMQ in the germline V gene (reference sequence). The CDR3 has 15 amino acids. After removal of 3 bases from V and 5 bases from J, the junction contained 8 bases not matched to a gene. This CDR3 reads CASSFFSGRSHEQYF. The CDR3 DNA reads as TGTGCCAGCAGCTTTTTTAGCGGGAGAAGCCACGAGCAGTACTTC.

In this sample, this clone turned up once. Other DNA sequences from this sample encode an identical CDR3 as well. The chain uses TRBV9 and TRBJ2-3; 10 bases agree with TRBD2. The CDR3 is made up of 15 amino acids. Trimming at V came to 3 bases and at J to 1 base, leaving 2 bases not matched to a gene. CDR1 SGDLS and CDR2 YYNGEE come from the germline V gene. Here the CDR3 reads CASSAGLAGTDTQYF. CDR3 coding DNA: TGTGCCAGCAGCGCCGGACTAGCGGGCACAGATACGCAGTATTTT.

The DNA for the CDR3 is TGTGCCAGTAGCTGGGCGGTTGCCTACGAGCAGTACTTC. Its protein product is CASSWAVAYEQYF. The chain joins TRBV19 to TRBJ2-7; D ambiguous. Trimming cost V 6 bases and J 2 bases, with 11 bases left between them. CDR1 is LNHDA, CDR2 SQIVND, per germline (reference sequence). The CDR3 loop spans 13 amino acids. Supplemented by reference TRBV19 and TRBJ2-7, the full variable domain reads DGGITQSPKYLFRKEGQNVTLSCEQNLNHDAMYWYRQDPGQGLRLIYYSQIVNDFQKGDIAEGYSVSREKKESFPLTVTSAQKNPTAFYLCASSWAVAYEQYFGPGTRLTVT.

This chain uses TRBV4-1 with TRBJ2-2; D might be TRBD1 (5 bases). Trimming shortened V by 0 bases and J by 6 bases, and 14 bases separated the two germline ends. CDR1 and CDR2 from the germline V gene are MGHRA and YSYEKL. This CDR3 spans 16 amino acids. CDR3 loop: CASSQDGGAHPGELFF. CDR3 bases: TGCGCCAGCAGCCAAGACGGTGGGGCCCACCCCGGGGAGCTGTTTTTT.

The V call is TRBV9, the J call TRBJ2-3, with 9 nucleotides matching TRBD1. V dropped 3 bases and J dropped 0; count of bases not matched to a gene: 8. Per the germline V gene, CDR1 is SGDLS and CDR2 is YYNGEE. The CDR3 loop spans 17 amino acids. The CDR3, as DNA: TGTGCCAGCAGCGCCTCCGGGACAGGGACAAGCACAGATACGCAGTATTTT. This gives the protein CASSASGTGTSTDTQYF.

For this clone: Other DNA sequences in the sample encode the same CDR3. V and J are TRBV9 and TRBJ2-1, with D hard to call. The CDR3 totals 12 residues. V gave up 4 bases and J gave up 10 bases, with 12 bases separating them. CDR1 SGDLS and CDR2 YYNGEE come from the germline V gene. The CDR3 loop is CASSLPSPEQFF. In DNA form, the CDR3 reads TGTGCCAGCAGCCTCCCGAGCCCGGAGCAGTTCTTC.

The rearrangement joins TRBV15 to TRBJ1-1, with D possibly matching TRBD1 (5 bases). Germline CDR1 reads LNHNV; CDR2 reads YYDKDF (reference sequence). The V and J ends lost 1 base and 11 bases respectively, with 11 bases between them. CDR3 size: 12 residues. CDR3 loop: CATSRGLGDAFF. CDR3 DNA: TGTGCCACCAGCAGAGGGTTAGGGGATGCTTTCTTT.

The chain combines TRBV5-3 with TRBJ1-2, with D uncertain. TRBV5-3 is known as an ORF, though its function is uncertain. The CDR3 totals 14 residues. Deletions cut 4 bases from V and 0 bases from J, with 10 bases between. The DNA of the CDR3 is TGTGCCAGAAGCCGACGAACCCCTAACTATGGCTACACCTTC. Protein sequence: CARSRRTPNYGYTF.

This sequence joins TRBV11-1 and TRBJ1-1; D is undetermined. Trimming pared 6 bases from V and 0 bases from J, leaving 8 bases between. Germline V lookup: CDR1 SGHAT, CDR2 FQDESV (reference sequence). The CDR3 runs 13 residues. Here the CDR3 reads CASRPVLNTEAFF. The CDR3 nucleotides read TGTGCCAGCAGACCGGTCCTGAACACTGAAGCTTTCTTT.

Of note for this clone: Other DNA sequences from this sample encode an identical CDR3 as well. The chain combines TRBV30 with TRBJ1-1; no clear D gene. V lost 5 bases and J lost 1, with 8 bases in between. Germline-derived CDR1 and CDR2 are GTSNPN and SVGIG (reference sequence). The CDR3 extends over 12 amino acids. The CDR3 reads CAWVRGNTEAFF. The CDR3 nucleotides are TGTGCCTGGGTCCGGGGGAACACTGAAGCTTTCTTT.